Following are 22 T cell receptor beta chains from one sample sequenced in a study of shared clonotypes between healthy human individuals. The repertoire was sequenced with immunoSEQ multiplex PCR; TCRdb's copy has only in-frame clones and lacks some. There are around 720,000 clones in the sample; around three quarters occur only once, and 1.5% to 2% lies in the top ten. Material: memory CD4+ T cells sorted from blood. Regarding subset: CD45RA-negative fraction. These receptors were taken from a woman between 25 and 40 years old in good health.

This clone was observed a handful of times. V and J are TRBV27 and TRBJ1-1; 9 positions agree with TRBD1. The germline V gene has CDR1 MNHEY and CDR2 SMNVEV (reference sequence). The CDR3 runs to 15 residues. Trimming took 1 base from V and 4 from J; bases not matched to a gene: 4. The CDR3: CASSLLGQGITEAFF. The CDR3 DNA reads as TGTGCCAGCAGTTTATTAGGACAGGGGATCACTGAAGCTTTCTTT.

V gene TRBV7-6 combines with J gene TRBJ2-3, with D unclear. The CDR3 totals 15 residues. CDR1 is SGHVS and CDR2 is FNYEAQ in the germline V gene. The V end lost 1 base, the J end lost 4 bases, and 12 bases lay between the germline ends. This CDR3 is CASSLDPGIADTQYF. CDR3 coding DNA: TGTGCCAGCAGCTTAGATCCGGGCATCGCAGATACGCAGTATTTT. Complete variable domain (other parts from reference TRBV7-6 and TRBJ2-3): GAGVSQSPRYKVTKRGQDVALRCDPISGHVSLYWYRQALGQGPEFLTYFNYEAQQDKSGLPNDRFSAERPEGSISTLTIQRTEQRDSAMYRCASSLDPGIADTQYFGPGTRLTVL.

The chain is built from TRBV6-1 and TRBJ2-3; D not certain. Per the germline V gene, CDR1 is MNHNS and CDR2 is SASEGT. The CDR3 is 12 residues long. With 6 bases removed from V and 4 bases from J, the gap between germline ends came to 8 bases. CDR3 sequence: CASSTPPDTQYF. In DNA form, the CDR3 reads TGTGCCAGCAGCACTCCTCCAGATACGCAGTATTTT.

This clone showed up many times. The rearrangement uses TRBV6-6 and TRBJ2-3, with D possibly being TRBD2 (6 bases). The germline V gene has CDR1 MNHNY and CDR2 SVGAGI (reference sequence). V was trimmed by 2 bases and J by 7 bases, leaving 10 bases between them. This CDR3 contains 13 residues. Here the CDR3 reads CASSYPGLNTQYF. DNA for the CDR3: TGTGCCAGCAGTTACCCAGGACTAAATACGCAGTATTTT.

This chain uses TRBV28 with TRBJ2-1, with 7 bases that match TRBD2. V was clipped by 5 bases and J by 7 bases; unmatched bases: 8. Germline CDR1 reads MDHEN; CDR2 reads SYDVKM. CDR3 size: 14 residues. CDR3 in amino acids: CASSPSDGRNEQFF. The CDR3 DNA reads TGTGCCAGCAGTCCCTCCGACGGGAGGAATGAGCAGTTCTTC. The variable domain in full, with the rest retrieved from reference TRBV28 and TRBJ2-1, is DVKVTQSSRYLVKRTGEKVFLECVQDMDHENMFWYRQDPGLGLRLIYFSYDVKMKEKGDIPEGYSVSREKKERFSLILESASTNQTSMYLCASSPSDGRNEQFFGPGTRLTVL.

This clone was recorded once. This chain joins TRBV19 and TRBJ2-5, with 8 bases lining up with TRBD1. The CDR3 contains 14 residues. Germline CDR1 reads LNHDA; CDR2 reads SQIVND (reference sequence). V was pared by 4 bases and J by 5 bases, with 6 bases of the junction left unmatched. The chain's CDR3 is CASSRGQGWETQYF. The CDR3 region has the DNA TGTGCCAGTAGTAGAGGACAGGGCTGGGAGACCCAGTACTTC.

DNA for the CDR3: TGCGCCAGCAGACAAGCGGGAGCGGGCACAGATACGCAGTATTTT. It encodes CASRQAGAGTDTQYF. The chain employs TRBV5-1 and TRBJ2-3; TRBD2 matches 8 bases. The germline V gene has CDR1 SGHRS and CDR2 YFSETQ. V lost 5 bases and J lost 1; bases outside the gene matches: 6. This CDR3 region has 15 residues.

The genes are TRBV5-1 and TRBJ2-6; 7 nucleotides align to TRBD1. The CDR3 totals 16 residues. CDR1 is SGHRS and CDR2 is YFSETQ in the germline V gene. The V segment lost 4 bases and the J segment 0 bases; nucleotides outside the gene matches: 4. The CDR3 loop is CASSTGQYSGANVLTF. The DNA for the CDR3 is TGCGCCAGCAGCACGGGACAGTACTCTGGGGCCAACGTCCTGACTTTC.

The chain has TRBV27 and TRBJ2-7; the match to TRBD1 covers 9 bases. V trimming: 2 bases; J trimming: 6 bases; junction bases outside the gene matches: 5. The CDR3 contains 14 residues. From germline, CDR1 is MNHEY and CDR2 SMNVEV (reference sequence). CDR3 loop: CASSLNYRGREQYF. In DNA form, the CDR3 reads TGTGCCAGCAGTTTAAACTACAGGGGGCGCGAGCAGTACTTC.

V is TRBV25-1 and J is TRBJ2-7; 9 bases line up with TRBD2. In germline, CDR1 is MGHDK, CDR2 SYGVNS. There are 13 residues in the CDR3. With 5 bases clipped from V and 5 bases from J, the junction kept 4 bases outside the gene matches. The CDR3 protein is CASSSVAGDEQYF. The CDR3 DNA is TGTGCCAGCAGTTCGGTAGCGGGAGACGAGCAGTACTTC.

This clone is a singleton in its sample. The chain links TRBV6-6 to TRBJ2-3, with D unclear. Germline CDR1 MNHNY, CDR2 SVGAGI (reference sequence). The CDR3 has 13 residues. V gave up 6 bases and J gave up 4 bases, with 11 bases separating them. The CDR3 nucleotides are TGTGCCAGCAGGTCCATAGGGCCAGATACGCAGTATTTT. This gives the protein CASRSIGPDTQYF.

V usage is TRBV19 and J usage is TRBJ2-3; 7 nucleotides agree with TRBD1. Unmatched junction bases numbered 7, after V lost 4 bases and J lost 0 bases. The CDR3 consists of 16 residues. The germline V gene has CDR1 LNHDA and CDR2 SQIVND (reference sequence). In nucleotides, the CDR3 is TGTGCCAGTAGTACGATCCGGGACAGAAGCACAGATACGCAGTATTTT. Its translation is CASSTIRDRSTDTQYF.

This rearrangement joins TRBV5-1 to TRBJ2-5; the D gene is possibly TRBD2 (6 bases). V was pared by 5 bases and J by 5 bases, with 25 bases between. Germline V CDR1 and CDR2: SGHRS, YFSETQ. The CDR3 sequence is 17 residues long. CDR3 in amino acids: CASSYFSGSSPGETQYF. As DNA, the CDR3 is TGCGCCAGCAGTTACTTTTCCGGGAGCTCTCCGGGGGAGACCCAGTACTTC.

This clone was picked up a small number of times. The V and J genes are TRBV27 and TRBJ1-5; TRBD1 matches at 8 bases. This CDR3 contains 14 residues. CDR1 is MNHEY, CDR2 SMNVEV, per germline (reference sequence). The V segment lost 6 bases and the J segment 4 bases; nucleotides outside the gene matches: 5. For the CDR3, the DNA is TGTGCCAGCAGCGAGGGACAGGTTAATCAGCCCCAGCATTTT. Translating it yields CASSEGQVNQPQHF.

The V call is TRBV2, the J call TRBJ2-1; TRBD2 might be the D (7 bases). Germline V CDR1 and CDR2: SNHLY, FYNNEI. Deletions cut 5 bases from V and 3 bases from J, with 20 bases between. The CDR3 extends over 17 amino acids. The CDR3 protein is CASSPHQGRGNYNEQFF. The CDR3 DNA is TGTGCCAGCAGTCCCCACCAGGGGCGGGGGAACTACAATGAGCAGTTCTTC.

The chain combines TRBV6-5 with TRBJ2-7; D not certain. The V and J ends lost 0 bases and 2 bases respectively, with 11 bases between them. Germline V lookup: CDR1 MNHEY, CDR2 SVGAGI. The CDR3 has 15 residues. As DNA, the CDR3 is TGTGCCAGCAGTTACTCGGCCTTCCTTGCCTACGAGCAGTACTTC. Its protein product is CASSYSAFLAYEQYF.

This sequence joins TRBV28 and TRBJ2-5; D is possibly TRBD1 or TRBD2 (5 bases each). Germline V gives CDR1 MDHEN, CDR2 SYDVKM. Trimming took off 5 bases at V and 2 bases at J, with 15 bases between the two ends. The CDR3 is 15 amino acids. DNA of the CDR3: TGTGCCAGCAGTCCGAGAGGGCAGGGTCAAGAGACCCAGTACTTC. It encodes CASSPRGQGQETQYF. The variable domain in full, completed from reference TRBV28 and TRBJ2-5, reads DVKVTQSSRYLVKRTGEKVFLECVQDMDHENMFWYRQDPGLGLRLIYFSYDVKMKEKGDIPEGYSVSREKKERFSLILESASTNQTSMYLCASSPRGQGQETQYFGPGTRLLVL.

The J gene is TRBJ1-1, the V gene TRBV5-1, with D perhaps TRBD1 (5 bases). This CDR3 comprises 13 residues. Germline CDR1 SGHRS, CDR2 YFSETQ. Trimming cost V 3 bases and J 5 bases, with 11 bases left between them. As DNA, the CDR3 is TGCGCCAGCAGCTCGGAGGGGTCGACTGAAGCTTTCTTT. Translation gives CASSSEGSTEAFF.

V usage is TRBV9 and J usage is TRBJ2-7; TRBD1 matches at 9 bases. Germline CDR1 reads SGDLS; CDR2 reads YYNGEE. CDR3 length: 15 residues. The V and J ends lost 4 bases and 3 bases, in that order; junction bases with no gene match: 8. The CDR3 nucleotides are TGTGCCAGCAGCCAGGACAGGGGTAATTTCTACGAGCAGTACTTC. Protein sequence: CASSQDRGNFYEQYF.

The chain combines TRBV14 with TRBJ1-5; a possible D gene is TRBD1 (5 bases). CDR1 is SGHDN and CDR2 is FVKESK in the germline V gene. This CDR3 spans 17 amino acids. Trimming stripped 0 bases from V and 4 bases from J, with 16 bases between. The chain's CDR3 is CASSQDRDFWGNQPQHF. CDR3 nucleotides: TGTGCCAGCAGCCAAGATAGAGACTTCTGGGGGAATCAGCCCCAGCATTTT.

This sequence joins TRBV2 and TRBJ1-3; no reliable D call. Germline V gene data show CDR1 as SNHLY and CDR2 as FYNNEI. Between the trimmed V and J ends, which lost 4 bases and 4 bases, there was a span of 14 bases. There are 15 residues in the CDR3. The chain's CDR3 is CASSADGGVGNTIYF. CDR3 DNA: TGTGCCAGCAGTGCGGACGGAGGAGTCGGAAACACCATATATTTT.

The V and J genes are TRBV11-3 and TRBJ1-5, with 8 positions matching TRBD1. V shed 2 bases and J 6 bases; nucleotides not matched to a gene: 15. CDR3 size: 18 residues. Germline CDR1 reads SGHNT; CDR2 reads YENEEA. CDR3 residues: CASSLRSRDRTLRQPQHF. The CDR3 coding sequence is TGTGCCAGCAGCTTACGGTCCCGGGACAGGACACTCCGTCAGCCCCAGCATTTT. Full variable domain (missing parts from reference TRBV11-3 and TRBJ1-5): EAGVVQSPRYKIIEKKQPVAFWCNPISGHNTLYWYLQNLGQGPELLIRYENEEAVDDSQLPKDRFSAERLKGVDSTLKIQPAELGDSAVYLCASSLRSRDRTLRQPQHFGDGTRLSIL.